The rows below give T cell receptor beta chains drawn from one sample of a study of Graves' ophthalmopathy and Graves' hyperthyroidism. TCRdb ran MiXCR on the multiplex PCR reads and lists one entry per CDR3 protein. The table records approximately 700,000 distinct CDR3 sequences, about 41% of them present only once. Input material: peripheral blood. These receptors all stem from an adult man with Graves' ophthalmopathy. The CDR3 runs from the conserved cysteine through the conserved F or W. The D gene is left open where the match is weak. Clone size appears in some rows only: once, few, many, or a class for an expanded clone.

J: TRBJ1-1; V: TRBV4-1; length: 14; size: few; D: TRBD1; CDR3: CASSRQGVNTEAFF; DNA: TGCGCCAGCAGTAGACAGGGGGTGAACACTGAAGCTTTCTTT
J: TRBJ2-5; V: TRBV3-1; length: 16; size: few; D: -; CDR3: CASSQEVIGALGAQYF; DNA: TGTGCCAGCAGCCAAGAAGTGATCGGCGCCCTGGGGGCCCAGTACTTC
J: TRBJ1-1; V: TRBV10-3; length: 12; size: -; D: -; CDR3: CAISEQGTEAFF; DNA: TGTGCCATCTCCGAACAGGGTACTGAAGCTTTCTTT
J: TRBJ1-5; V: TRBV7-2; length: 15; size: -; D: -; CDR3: CASSLTPSGKETQHF; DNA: TGTGCCAGCAGCTTAACCCCCAGCGGGAAAGAGACCCAGCATTTT
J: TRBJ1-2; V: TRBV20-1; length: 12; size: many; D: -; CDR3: CSAARENDGYTF; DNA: TGCAGTGCAGCAAGGGAAAACGACGGCTACACCTTC
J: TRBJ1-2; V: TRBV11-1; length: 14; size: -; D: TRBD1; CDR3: CAWTGFRGRVGYTF; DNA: TGTGCCTGGACGGGTTTCAGGGGGCGGGTTGGCTACACCTTC
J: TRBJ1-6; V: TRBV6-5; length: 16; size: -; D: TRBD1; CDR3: CASTAIQGFYNSPLHF; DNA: TGTGCCAGCACGGCTATACAGGGGTTCTATAATTCACCCCTCCACTTT
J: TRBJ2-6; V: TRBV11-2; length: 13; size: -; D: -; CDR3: CASSRRTGNTEAF; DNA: TGTGCCAGCAGCCGCAGGACGGGGAACACTGAAGCTTTC
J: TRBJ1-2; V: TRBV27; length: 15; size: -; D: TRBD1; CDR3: CASSPQGKGPYGYTF; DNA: TGTGCCAGCAGTCCACAGGGGAAAGGACCGTATGGCTACACCTTC
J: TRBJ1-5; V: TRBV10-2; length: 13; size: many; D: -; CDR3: CATSGQWGETQHF; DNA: TGCGCCACCTCAGGGCAATGGGGAGAGACCCAGCATTTT
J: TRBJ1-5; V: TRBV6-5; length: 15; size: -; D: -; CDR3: CASSYSASPYQPQHF; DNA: TGTGCCAGCAGTTACTCGGCAAGCCCCTATCAGCCCCAGCATTTT
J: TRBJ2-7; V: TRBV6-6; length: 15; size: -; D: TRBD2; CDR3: CASSTGTSGSYEQYF; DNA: TGTGCCAGCAGTACCGGGACTAGCGGCTCCTACGAGCAGTACTTC
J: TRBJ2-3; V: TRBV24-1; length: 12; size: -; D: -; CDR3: CATRVQADTQYF; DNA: TGTGCCACCCGCGTACAGGCAGATACGCAGTATTTT
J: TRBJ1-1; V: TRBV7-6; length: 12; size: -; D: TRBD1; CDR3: CASTRGNTEASF; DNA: TGTGCCAGCACCAGGGGGAACACTGAGGCTTCCTTT
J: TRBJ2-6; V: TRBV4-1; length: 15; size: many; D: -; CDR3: CASSQVSRGANVLTF; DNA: TGCGCCAGCAGCCAAGTCTCTCGTGGGGCCAACGTCCTGACTTTC
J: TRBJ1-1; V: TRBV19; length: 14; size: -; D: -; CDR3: CATSRGGGGTEAFF; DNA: TGTGCCACTTCCCGTGGGGGAGGAGGCACTGAAGCTTTCTTT
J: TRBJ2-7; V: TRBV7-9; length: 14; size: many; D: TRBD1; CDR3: CASSPDRGPDEQYF; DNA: TGTGCCAGCAGCCCGGACAGGGGGCCAGACGAGCAGTACTTC
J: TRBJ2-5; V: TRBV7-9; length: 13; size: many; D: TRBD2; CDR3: CASSPGEGETQYF; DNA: TGTGCCAGCAGCCCGGGGGAGGGCGAGACCCAGTACTTC
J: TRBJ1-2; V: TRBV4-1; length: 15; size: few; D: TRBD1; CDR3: CASSQARGQKDGYTF; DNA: TGCGCCAGCAGCCAAGCTAGGGGGCAAAAGGATGGCTACACCTTC
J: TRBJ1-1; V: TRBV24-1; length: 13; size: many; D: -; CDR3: CATSGPPGTEAFF; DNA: TGTGCCACCAGTGGTCCCCCGGGCACTGAAGCTTTCTTT
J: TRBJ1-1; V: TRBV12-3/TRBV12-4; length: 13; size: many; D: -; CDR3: CASSRLTASEAFF; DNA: TGTGCCAGCAGCCGCCTAACAGCGTCTGAAGCTTTCTTT
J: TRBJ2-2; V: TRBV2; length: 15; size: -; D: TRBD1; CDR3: CASSLYQGAAGELFF; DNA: TGTGCCAGCAGTTTATATCAGGGGGCGGCCGGGGAGCTGTTTTTT
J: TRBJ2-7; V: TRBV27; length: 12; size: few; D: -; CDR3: CASRKGPLEQYF; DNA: TGTGCCAGCAGGAAGGGGCCCCTGGAGCAGTACTTC
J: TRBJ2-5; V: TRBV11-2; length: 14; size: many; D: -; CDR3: CASSFLPPGLNQYF; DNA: TGTGCCAGCAGCTTCTTGCCGCCAGGGTTGAACCAGTACTTC
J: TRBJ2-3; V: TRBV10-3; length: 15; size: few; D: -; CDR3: CAISEGSGNTDTQYF; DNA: TGTGCCATCAGTGAGGGTAGCGGTAACACAGATACGCAGTATTTT
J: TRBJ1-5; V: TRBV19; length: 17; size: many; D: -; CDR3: CASSIARTANHNQPQHF; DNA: TGTGCCAGTAGTATAGCCAGGACAGCGAACCACAATCAGCCCCAGCATTTT
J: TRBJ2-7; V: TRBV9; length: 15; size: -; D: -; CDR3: CASSVEGRAANEQYF; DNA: TGTGCCAGCAGCGTAGAAGGCAGGGCAGCAAACGAGCAGTACTTC
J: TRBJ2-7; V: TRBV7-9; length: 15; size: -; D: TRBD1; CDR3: CASSPGQVYGYEQYF; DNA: TGTGCCAGCAGCCCGGGACAGGTCTATGGCTACGAGCAGTACTTC
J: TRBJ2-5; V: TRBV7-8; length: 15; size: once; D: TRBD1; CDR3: CASSLGGTGKETQDF; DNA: TGTGCCAGCAGCTTAGGGGGGACAGGGAAAGAGACCCAGGACTTC
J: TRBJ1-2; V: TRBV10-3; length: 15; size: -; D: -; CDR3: CASSYAGGGNYGYTF; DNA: TGTGCCAGCAGTTACGCCGGGGGGGGTAACTATGGCTACACCTTC
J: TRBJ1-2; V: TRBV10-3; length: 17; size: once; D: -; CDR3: CASGSHFGGALHYGYTF; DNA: TGTGCCAGTGGTTCCCACTTTGGGGGGGCCCTTCACTATGGCTACACCTTC
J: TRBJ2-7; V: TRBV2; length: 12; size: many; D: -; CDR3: CASRQESYEQYF; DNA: TGTGCCAGCCGACAGGAATCCTACGAGCAGTACTTC
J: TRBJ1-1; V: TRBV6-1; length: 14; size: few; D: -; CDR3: CASSLNKLNTEAFF; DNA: TGTGCCAGCAGTCTGAATAAACTGAACACTGAAGCTTTCTTT
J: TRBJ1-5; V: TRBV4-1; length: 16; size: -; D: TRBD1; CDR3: CASSQEDRDRNQPQHF; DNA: TGCGCCAGCAGCCAAGAAGACAGGGACCGAAATCAGCCCCAGCATTTT
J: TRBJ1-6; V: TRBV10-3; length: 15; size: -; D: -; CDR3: CAITPGRIFNSPLHF; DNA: TGTGCCATCACACCGGGACGGATTTTTAATTCACCCCTCCACTTT
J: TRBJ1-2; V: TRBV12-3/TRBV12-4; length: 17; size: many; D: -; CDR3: CASGLGTQTPRNYGYTF; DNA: TGTGCCAGTGGACTAGGGACACAGACACCGAGAAACTATGGCTACACCTTC
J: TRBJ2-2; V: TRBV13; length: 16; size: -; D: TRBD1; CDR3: CASSLRDRVNTGELFF; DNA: TGTGCCAGCAGCTTACGAGACAGGGTAAACACCGGGGAGCTGTTTTTT
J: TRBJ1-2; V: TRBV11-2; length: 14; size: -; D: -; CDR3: CAWSAGGGAYGYTF; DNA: TGTGCCTGGAGCGCCGGGGGGGGGGCGTATGGCTACACCTTC
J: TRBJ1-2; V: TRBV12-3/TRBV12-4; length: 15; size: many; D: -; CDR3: CASSFQGMGFHGYTF; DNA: TGTGCCAGCAGTTTTCAGGGGATGGGGTTTCATGGCTACACCTTC
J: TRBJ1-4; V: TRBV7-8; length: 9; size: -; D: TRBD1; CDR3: CASSPAGGF; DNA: TGTGCCAGCAGCCCCGCAGGGGGCTTT